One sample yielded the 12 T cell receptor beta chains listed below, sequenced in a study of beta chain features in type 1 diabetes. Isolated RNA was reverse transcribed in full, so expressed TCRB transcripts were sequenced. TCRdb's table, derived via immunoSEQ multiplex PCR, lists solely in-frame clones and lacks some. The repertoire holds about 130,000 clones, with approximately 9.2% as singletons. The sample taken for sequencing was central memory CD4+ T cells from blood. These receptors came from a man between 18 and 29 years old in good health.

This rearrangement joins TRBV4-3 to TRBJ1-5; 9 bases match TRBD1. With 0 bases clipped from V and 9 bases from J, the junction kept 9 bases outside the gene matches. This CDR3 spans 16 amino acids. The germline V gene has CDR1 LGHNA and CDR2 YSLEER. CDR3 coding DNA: TGCGCCAGCAGCCAAGAGGGGGGCACAGGGGGCGGGCCCCAGCATTTT. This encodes CASSQEGGTGGGPQHF.

The CDR3 protein is CASSPTDFFSSYNEQFF. The CDR3 region has the DNA TGTGCCAGCAGCCCAACCGACTTCTTTAGCTCCTACAATGAGCAGTTCTTC. This chain connects TRBV9 to TRBJ2-1, with D uncertain. V shed 4 bases and J shed 0 bases, with 17 bases lying between them. This CDR3 spans 17 amino acids. Germline lookup yields CDR1 SGDLS and CDR2 YYNGEE. Full variable domain (remainder filled in from reference TRBV9 and TRBJ2-1): DSGVTQTPKHLITATGQRVTLRCSPRSGDLSVYWYQQSLDQGLQFLIQYYNGEERAKGNILERFSAQQFPDLHSELNLSSLELGDSALYFCASSPTDFFSSYNEQFFGPGTRLTVL.

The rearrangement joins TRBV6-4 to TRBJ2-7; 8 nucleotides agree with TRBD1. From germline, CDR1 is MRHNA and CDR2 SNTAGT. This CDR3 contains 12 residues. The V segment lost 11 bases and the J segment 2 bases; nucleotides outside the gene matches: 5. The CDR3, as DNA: TGTGCCGACGAGACAGGGGCCTACGAGCAGTACTTC. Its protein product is CADETGAYEQYF.

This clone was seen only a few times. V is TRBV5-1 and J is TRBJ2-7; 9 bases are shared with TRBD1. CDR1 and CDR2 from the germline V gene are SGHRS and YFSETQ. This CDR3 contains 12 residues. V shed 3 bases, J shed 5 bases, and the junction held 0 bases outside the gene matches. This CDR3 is CASSWDRDEQYF. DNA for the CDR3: TGCGCCAGCAGCTGGGACAGGGACGAGCAGTACTTC.

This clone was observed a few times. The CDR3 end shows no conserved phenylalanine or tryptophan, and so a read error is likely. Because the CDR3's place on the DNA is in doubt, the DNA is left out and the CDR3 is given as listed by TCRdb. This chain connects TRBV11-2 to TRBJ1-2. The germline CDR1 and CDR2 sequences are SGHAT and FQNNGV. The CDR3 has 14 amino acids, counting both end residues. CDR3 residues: CASSLSGQGLWLHL.

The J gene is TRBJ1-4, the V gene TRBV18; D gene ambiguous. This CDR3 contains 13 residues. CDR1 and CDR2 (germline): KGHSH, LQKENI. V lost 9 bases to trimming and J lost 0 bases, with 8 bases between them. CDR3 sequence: CASSRTTNEKLFF. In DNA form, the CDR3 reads TGTGCCAGTTCGAGGACAACTAATGAAAAACTGTTTTTT.

The CDR3 region has the DNA TGTGCCAGCAGCTTTCGGCGGGGGGACACCGGGGAGCTGTTTTTT. Its protein product is CASSFRRGDTGELFF. This sequence joins TRBV7-2 and TRBJ2-2; the match to TRBD2 covers 8 bases. V gave up 3 bases and J gave up 3 bases; unmatched junction bases: 3. The CDR3 has 15 amino acids. Germline V gene lookup returns CDR1 SGHTA and CDR2 FQGNSA.

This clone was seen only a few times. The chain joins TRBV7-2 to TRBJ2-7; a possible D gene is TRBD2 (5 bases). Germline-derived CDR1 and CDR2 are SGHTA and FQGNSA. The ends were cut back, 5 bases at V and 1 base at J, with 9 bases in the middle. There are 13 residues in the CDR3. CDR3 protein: CASSLGVSYEQYF. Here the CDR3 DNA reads TGTGCCAGCAGCCTCGGGGTTTCCTACGAGCAGTACTTC.

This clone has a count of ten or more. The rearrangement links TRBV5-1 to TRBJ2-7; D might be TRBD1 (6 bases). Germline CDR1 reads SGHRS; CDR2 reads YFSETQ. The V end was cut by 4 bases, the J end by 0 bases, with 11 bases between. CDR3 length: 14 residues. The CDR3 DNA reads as TGCGCCAGCAGCGGCCAGGGGAGCTCCTACGAGCAGTACTTC. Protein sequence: CASSGQGSSYEQYF.

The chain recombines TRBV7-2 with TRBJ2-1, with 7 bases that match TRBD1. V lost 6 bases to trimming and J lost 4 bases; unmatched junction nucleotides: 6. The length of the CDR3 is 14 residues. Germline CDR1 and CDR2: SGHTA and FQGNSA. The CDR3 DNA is TGTGCCAGCAGACAAAGGGACAGTTACAATGAGCAGTTCTTC. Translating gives CASRQRDSYNEQFF.

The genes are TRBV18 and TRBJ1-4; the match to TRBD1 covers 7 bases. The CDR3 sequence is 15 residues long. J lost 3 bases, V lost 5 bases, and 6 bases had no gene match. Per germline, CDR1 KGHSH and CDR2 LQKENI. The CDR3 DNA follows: TGTGCCAGCTCAGGAGACAGGGCTGCTAATGAAAAACTGTTTTTT. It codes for CASSGDRAANEKLFF.

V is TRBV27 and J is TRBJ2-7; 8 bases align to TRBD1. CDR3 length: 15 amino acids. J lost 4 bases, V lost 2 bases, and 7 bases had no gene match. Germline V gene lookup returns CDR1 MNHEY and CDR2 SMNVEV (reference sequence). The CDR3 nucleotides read TGTGCCAGCAGTTTACAGGGGGCCTGGGTTTACGAGCAGTACTTC. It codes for CASSLQGAWVYEQYF.